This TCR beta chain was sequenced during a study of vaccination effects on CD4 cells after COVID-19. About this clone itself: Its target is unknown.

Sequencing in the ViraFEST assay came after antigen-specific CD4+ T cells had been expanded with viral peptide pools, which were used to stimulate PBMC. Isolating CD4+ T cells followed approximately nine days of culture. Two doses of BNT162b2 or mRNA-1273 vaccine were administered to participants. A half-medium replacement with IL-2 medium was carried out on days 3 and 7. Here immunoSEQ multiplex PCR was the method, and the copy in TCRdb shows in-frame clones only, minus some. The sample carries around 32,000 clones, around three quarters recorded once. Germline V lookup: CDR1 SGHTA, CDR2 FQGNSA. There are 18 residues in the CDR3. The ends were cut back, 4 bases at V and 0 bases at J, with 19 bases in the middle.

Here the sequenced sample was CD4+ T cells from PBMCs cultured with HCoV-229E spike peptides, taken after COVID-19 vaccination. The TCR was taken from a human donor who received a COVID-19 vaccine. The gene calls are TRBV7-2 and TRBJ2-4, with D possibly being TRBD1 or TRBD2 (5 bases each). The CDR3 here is CASSSTGTVGLAKNIQYF. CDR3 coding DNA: TGTGCCAGCAGCTCCACCGGGACGGTGGGATTAGCCAAAAACATTCAGTACTTC. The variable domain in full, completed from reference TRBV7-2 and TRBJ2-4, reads GAGVSQSPSNKVTEKGKDVELRCDPISGHTALYWYRQSLGQGLEFLIYFQGNSAPDKSGLPSDRFSAERTGGSVSTLTIQRTQQEDSAVYLCASSSTGTVGLAKNIQYFGAGTRLSVL.